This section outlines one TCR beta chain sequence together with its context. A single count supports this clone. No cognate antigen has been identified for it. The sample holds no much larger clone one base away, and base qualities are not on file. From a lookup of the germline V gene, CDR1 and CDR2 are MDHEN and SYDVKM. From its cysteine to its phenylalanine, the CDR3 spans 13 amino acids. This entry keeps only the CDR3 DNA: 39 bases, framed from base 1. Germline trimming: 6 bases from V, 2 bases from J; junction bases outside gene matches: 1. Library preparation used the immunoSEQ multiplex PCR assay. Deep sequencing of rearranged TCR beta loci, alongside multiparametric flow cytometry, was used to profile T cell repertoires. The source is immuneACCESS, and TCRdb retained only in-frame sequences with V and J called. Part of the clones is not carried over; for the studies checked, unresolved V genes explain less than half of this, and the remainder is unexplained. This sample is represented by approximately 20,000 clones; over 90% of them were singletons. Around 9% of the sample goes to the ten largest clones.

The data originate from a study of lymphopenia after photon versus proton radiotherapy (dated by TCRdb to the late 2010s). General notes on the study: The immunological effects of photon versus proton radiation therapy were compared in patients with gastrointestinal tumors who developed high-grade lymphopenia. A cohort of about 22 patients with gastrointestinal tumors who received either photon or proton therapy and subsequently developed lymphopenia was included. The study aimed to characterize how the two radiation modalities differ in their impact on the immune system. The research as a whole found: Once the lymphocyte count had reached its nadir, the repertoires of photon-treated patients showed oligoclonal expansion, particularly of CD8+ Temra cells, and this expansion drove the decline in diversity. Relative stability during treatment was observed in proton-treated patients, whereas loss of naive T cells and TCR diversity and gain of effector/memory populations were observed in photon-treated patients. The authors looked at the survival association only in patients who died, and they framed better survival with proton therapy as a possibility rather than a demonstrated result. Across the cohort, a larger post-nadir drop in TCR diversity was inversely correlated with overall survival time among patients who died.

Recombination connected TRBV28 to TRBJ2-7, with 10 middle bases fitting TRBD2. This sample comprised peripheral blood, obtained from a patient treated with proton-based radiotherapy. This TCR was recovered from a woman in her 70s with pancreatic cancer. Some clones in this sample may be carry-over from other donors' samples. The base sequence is TGTGCCAGCAGACTAGCGGGACCCTACGAGCAGTACTTC. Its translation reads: CASRLAGPYEQYF. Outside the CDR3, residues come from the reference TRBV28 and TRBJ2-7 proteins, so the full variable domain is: DVKVTQSSRYLVKRTGEKVFLECVQDMDHENMFWYRQDPGLGLRLIYFSYDVKMKEKGDIPEGYSVSREKKERFSLILESASTNQTSMYLCASRLAGPYEQYFGPGTRLTVT.